A selection of T cell receptor beta chains follows, all from one sample in a study of Graves' ophthalmopathy and Graves' hyperthyroidism. TCRdb passed the multiplex PCR reads through MiXCR, listing each CDR3 protein once. Of approximately 1.2 million distinct CDR3 sequences listed, about two fifths were seen once; the top ten hold approximately 12%. Material: peripheral blood or thyroid tissue (not recorded which). Receptors originate from an adult man with Graves' hyperthyroidism. Each CDR3 is given without its conserved first and last residue.

j_call | v_call | cdr3_length | cdr3_aa
TRBJ2-1 | TRBV5-1 | 12 | ASSWGQANNEQF
TRBJ1-1 | TRBV7-2 | 12 | ASSLAARNTEAF
TRBJ1-4 | TRBV9 | 13 | ASSKGQRENEKLF
TRBJ2-7 | TRBV11-1 | 11 | ASTPLQGWGQY
TRBJ2-6 | TRBV10-3 | 14 | AISDPISSGANVLT
TRBJ2-3 | TRBV7-9 | 12 | ASSFSGTGDTQY
- | TRBV29-1 | 13 | SVGLRGRDYNEQF
TRBJ1-1 | TRBV5-6 | 15 | ASSLQGNRRMNTEAF
TRBJ1-5 | TRBV29-1 | 11 | SVGGTNNQPQH
TRBJ1-1 | TRBV10-3 | 11 | AISVLAGLRAF
TRBJ2-7 | TRBV20-1 | 10 | SAATEPYEQY
TRBJ1-4 | TRBV12-3/TRBV12-4 | 12 | ASSFQEAGEKLF
TRBJ1-1 | TRBV12-3/TRBV12-4 | 12 | ASRPGGGKPEAF
TRBJ2-5 | TRBV7-2 | 12 | ASSPRGEQETQY
TRBJ1-1 | TRBV10-1 | 11 | ASRQGLNTEAF
TRBJ2-2 | TRBV5-6 | 13 | ASRGSGGFTGELF
TRBJ2-7 | TRBV2 | 13 | ASSKGAGRINEQY
TRBJ1-2 | TRBV7-2 | 14 | ASSSGLDRPNYGYT
TRBJ2-7 | TRBV2 | 13 | ASSTDRGGYYEQY
TRBJ2-1 | TRBV10-3 | 10 | AITPGQGEQF
TRBJ2-7 | TRBV7-9 | 15 | ASSLKAAAGGVYEQY
TRBJ2-5 | TRBV2 | 14 | ASSDPGTGGNQPQY
TRBJ1-4 | TRBV6-6 | 13 | ASSYRGSPNEKLF
TRBJ2-5 | TRBV6-6 | 12 | ASRDPNTKETQY
TRBJ2-5 | TRBV20-1 | 14 | SASRTSGMYQETQY
TRBJ1-4 | TRBV7-2 | 13 | ASSEDSAPIEKLF